Following are 20 T cell receptor beta chains from one sample sequenced in a study of CD8 T cells in ankylosing spondylitis listed by TCRdb under 2017. Library method: 5' RACE. The reads were generated on an Illumina HiSeq 2500. Clones were called with MiXCR by TCRdb after fastp trimmed the public reads at Q25, and only in-frame beta chains were retained. Every CDR3 protein is listed once, alongside the most common genes and DNA of its rows. In all, the sample holds under 450,000 distinct CDR3 sequences, and more than 20% of those were seen once. The ten largest clones take up about 12% of the sample. The sequencing sample was made of blood, either unsorted or a sorted T cell fraction (not recorded which). Receptors were obtained from a male donor with ankylosing spondylitis or in good health (not recorded which).

The genes are TRBV14 and TRBJ2-3, with 10 nucleotides matching TRBD2. Per the germline V gene, CDR1 is SGHDN and CDR2 is FVKESK. With V trimmed by 3 bases and J by 1 base, 7 bases remained unmatched. The CDR3 totals 17 residues. CDR3 region: CASSQSAGGPRTDTQYF. CDR3 DNA sequence: TGTGCCAGCAGCCAGTCAGCGGGGGGGCCGCGCACAGATACGCAGTATTTT.

This clonotype occurred many times. This rearrangement joins TRBV6-1 to TRBJ2-2; possibly TRBD1 for D (6 bases). The CDR3 is 15 residues long. The germline V and J ends were trimmed by 7 bases and 4 bases, with 16 bases remaining between them. Per the germline V gene, CDR1 is MNHNS and CDR2 is SASEGT. The CDR3 spells CASTFGQPSTGELFF. The DNA for the CDR3 is TGTGCCAGCACCTTCGGACAGCCGTCCACCGGGGAGCTGTTTTTT.

The chain combines TRBV3-1 with TRBJ2-7; tentatively, D is TRBD1 or TRBD2 (5 bases each). Germline V CDR1 and CDR2: LGHDT, YNNKEL (reference sequence). Trimming took off 4 bases at V and 3 bases at J, with 10 bases between the two ends. CDR3 length: 13 residues. CDR3 sequence reads: CASSPEGFYEQYF. The CDR3 coding sequence is TGTGCCAGCAGCCCTGAGGGGTTCTACGAGCAGTACTTC.

Only a few counts were recorded for this clonotype. The rearrangement links TRBV4-1 to TRBJ2-5, with D unresolved. CDR1 is MGHRA and CDR2 is YSYEKL in the germline V gene. This CDR3 is built from 16 residues. V was cut by 2 bases and J by 5 bases, with 18 bases left in between. The CDR3 loop reads CASSQLLGQARETQYF. The CDR3 bases are TGCGCCAGCAGCCAATTGTTAGGGCAGGCACGGGAGACCCAGTACTTC.

This clonotype was observed a few times. The chain links TRBV12-3 or TRBV12-4 to TRBJ1-2; D is undetermined. Trimming shortened V by 2 bases and J by 6 bases, and 16 bases separated the two germline ends. This CDR3 has 15 residues. CDR3 amino acids: CASSLKWAGLDGYTF. CDR3 sequence (DNA): TGTGCCAGCAGTTTAAAGTGGGCGGGCTTGGATGGCTACACCTTC.

A few counts support this clonotype. The chain recombines TRBV5-6 with TRBJ2-5, with unresolved D. The CDR3 extends over 12 amino acids. The V and J ends lost 4 bases and 7 bases respectively, with 11 bases between them. Looked up from germline, CDR1 is SGHDT and CDR2 is YYEEEE. The CDR3 nucleotides are TGTGCCAGCAGCGGGGAAGTAGGGACCCAGTACTTC. It codes for CASSGEVGTQYF.

This clonotype was observed a handful of times. The CDR3 loop is CASSSGAGQLQETQYF. CDR3 coding DNA: TGTGCCAGCAGTTCGGGGGCGGGACAGCTGCAAGAGACCCAGTACTTC. V is TRBV28 and J is TRBJ2-5; D possibly corresponds to TRBD1 (7 bases). CDR3 length: 16 residues. Germline-derived CDR1 and CDR2 are MDHEN and SYDVKM. V was shortened by 4 bases and J by 2 bases, with 17 bases between the two germline ends.

This chain connects TRBV3-1 to TRBJ2-5; 7 bases are shared with TRBD1. The CDR3 consists of 16 residues. Losses at the gene ends were 5 bases for V and 2 bases for J; bases not matched to a gene: 11. Germline V gene data show CDR1 as LGHDT and CDR2 as YNNKEL (reference sequence). The CDR3 region has the DNA TGTGCCAGCAGCGACCAACTAGAGGGGGCACAAGAGACCCAGTACTTC. This translates into CASSDQLEGAQETQYF.

In this sample, this clonotype turned up a few times. This chain joins TRBV12-3 or TRBV12-4 and TRBJ1-1; tentatively, D is TRBD1 (5 bases). Trimming removed 4 bases at V and 7 bases at J, with 13 bases between. CDR3 length equals 13 residues. This CDR3 is CASSSGTGIEAFF. The CDR3 coding sequence is TGTGCCAGCAGTTCTGGGACGGGTATTGAAGCTTTCTTT.

This clonotype came up a few times. The chain combines TRBV4-1 with TRBJ1-3, with a weak D call TRBD1 (6 bases). This CDR3 has 16 amino acids. V lost 7 bases and J lost 2, with 18 bases in between. CDR1 and CDR2 (germline): MGHRA, YSYEKL. The DNA of the CDR3 is TGCGCCAGCACCCCCGGGGGCATCCCAGCTGGAAACACCATATATTTT. Protein product: CASTPGGIPAGNTIYF.

This clonotype turned up a few times. This chain joins TRBV4-1 and TRBJ2-2; TRBD1 matches at 9 bases. CDR3 length: 17 amino acids. Trimming at V came to 6 bases and at J to 3 bases, leaving 11 bases not matched to a gene. Germline V gene lookup returns CDR1 MGHRA and CDR2 YSYEKL. CDR3 bases: TGCGCCAGCAGTCATACTGAGACAGGGGGAGACACCGGGGAGCTGTTTTTT. It specifies CASSHTETGGDTGELFF.

This clonotype was observed a handful of times. The chain employs TRBV3-1 and TRBJ2-3; D possibly corresponds to TRBD2 (5 bases). The germline gives CDR1 LGHDT, CDR2 YNNKEL (reference sequence). The length of the CDR3 is 14 residues. V lost 3 bases to trimming and J lost 6 bases, with 13 bases between them. The CDR3 DNA follows: TGTGCCAGCAGCCATTTAGCGCGGATGGATACGCAGTATTTT. Residues: CASSHLARMDTQYF.

This rearrangement joins TRBV7-9 to TRBJ2-1; either TRBD1 or TRBD2 may supply D (6 bases each). Germline V gene sequence: CDR1 SEHNR, CDR2 FQNEAQ (reference sequence). The V end lost 6 bases, the J end lost 7 bases, and 10 bases lay between the germline ends. This CDR3 has 12 amino acids. This chain's CDR3 is CASRGGLNEQFF. The CDR3 coding sequence is TGTGCCAGCAGAGGGGGACTTAATGAGCAGTTCTTC.

This chain uses TRBV15 with TRBJ2-5; D possibly uses TRBD1 or TRBD2 (5 bases each). CDR3 length: 14 residues. Germline assignment: CDR1 LNHNV and CDR2 YYDKDF (reference sequence). Trimming removed 1 base at V and 2 bases at J, with 8 bases between. CDR3 nucleotide sequence: TGTGCCACCAGCAGAGGGGACCAACAAGAGACCCAGTACTTC. This encodes CATSRGDQQETQYF.

The chain links TRBV7-9 to TRBJ2-1; TRBD1 is a possible D gene (5 bases). V was pared by 1 base and J by 7 bases, with 8 bases between. The CDR3 extends over 13 amino acids. Germline CDR1 is SEHNR and CDR2 is FQNEAQ (reference sequence). The CDR3 loop reads CASSLGKGNEQFF. The CDR3 region has the DNA TGTGCCAGCAGCTTAGGCAAGGGGAATGAGCAGTTCTTC.

The V gene is TRBV7-8, the J gene TRBJ2-3, with D perhaps being TRBD1 or TRBD2 (5 bases each). This CDR3 has 16 amino acids. Trimming pared 2 bases from V and 6 bases from J, leaving 18 bases between. Germline V gene data show CDR1 as SGHVS and CDR2 as FQNEAQ. For the CDR3, the DNA is TGTGCCAGCAGCTTATTAGGGACCGTTTCATTTGATACGCAGTATTTT. It is translated as CASSLLGTVSFDTQYF.

The V and J genes are TRBV3-1 and TRBJ1-4; D is unclear. V was cut by 1 base and J by 5 bases, with 11 bases left in between. This CDR3 comprises 15 residues. The germline V gene encodes CDR1 LGHDT and CDR2 YNNKEL (reference sequence). The CDR3 sequence is CASSQGWFLNEKLFF. The CDR3 DNA sequence: TGTGCCAGCAGCCAAGGATGGTTCCTAAATGAAAAACTGTTTTTT.

This clonotype showed up just a few times. The J gene is TRBJ2-3, the V gene TRBV20-1, with D perhaps matching TRBD2 (6 bases). The CDR3 extends over 16 amino acids. Germline lookup yields CDR1 DFQATT and CDR2 SNEGSKA (reference sequence). Trimming cost V 0 bases and J 2 bases, with 15 bases left between them. CDR3 in DNA: TGCAGTGCTAGAGATCTCCTAGCGCGAACCACAGATACGCAGTATTTT. As protein: CSARDLLARTTDTQYF.

The chain carries TRBV20-1 and TRBJ2-7, with 9 bases identical to TRBD1. In germline, CDR1 is DFQATT, CDR2 SNEGSKA (reference sequence). This CDR3 region has 14 residues. V trimming: 2 bases; J trimming: 4 bases; junction bases outside the gene matches: 6. The DNA of the CDR3 is TGCAGTGCTAGACTCCTGGACAGGGGATACGAGCAGTACTTC. Amino acids: CSARLLDRGYEQYF.

This sequence joins TRBV9 and TRBJ2-1; 7 bases map to TRBD2. Unmatched junction bases numbered 5, after V lost 3 bases and J lost 2 bases. This CDR3 contains 15 residues. The V gene's germline CDR1 is SGDLS and CDR2 YYNGEE. As DNA, the CDR3 is TGTGCCAGCAGCGAGCGACTAGCTACCTACAATGAGCAGTTCTTC. This codes for CASSERLATYNEQFF.